This section outlines one T cell receptor beta chain sequence together with its context. The sample is drawn from a study of blood T cells in healthy people across ages. Germline assignment: CDR1 DFQATT and CDR2 SNEGSKA (reference sequence). CDR3 size: 13 residues. V lost 3 bases to trimming and J lost 9 bases, with 17 bases between them. Sample-barcoded 5' priming and a J-beta primer mix drove a second PCR of roughly 6 to 12 cycles. TCRdb fed the 5' RACE reads into MiXCR, producing one record per CDR3 protein. The sample contains more than 450,000 distinct CDR3 sequences, roughly a quarter of which appear only once. These data are also associated with another study on T cells of mothers and their children. According to that study: Amplification in the second PCR used the M1S primer, which added sample barcodes and 2-4 random nucleotides.

The chain employs TRBV20-1 and TRBJ1-2; D unresolved. Input material: blood. This clonotype originated in a boy younger than 10 in good health. CDR3 loop: CSASDRATFSYTF. In nucleotides, the CDR3 is TGCAGTGCTAGTGACCGGGCAACTTTTAGCTACACCTTC.